This T cell receptor (beta chain) was obtained from a study of T cell repertoires in cytomegalovirus infection. Study-wide results and limits: Using cumulative public TCR beta family frequency, the authors identified those who carried CMV together with the relevant HLA.

The germline CDR1 and CDR2 sequences are SNHLY and FYNNEI. Losses at the gene ends were 6 bases for V and 5 bases for J; bases not matched to a gene: 6. This CDR3 has 14 residues. Each CDR3 protein is one row after TCRdb ran MiXCR on the reads. Of 150,000 to 200,000 distinct CDR3 sequences in the sample, roughly 19% were seen once. This clonotype has only a few counts. Its target is not known. The chain employs TRBV2 and TRBJ2-5; 10 bases match TRBD1. Sequencing was carried out using PBMCs. The clonotype comes from a human donor in good health (CMV status not recorded). Some clones in this sample may be carry-over from other donors' samples. The chain's CDR3 is CASSPTGGGETQYF. The DNA of the CDR3 is TGTGCCAGCAGCCCGACAGGGGGCGGCGAGACCCAGTACTTC. The full variable domain, with the rest looked up from reference TRBV2 and TRBJ2-5, is EPEVTQTPSHQVTQMGQEVILRCVPISNHLYFYWYRQILGQKVEFLVSFYNNEISEKSEIFDDQFSVERPDGSNFTLKIRSTKLEDSAMYFCASSPTGGGETQYFGPGTRLLVL.